A selection of T cell receptor beta chains follows, all from one sample in a study of T cell responses to AZD1222 COVID-19 vaccine. TCRdb's table, derived via immunoSEQ multiplex PCR, lists solely in-frame clones and lacks some. The data hold roughly 160,000 clones, with about nine tenths observed a single time. The source material was peripheral blood, sampled on day 0 of AZD1222 vaccination. These receptors all stem from an adult in good health. Both conserved end residues are part of each CDR3. D genes are given only for firm matches. Size tells how often a clone was seen (once, few, many) or the class of an expanded clone, and some rows leave it out.

d_gene: NA
v_gene: TRBV28
j_gene: TRBJ1-5
abundance: NA
CDR3aa: CASRWGRSQPQHF

d_gene: NA
v_gene: TRBV2
j_gene: TRBJ1-4
abundance: NA
CDR3aa: CASREPGGSNEKLFF

d_gene: TRBD1
v_gene: TRBV6-5
j_gene: TRBJ2-2
abundance: NA
CDR3aa: CASSHPGQGSGELFF

d_gene: NA
v_gene: TRBV5-6
j_gene: TRBJ1-1
abundance: once
CDR3aa: CASSFEGMNTEAFF

d_gene: NA
v_gene: TRBV3-1/TRBV3-2
j_gene: TRBJ1-6
abundance: NA
CDR3aa: CASSQGSANSPLHF

d_gene: NA
v_gene: TRBV7-2
j_gene: TRBJ2-7
abundance: NA
CDR3aa: CASSLEWAATYEQYF

d_gene: TRBD1
v_gene: TRBV29-1
j_gene: TRBJ1-1
abundance: NA
CDR3aa: CSVDHYGQGLPEAFF

d_gene: NA
v_gene: TRBV18
j_gene: TRBJ1-1
abundance: NA
CDR3aa: CASSPQSLMNTEAFF

d_gene: TRBD2
v_gene: TRBV5-1
j_gene: TRBJ2-7
abundance: NA
CDR3aa: CASSLALGMGASGTYEQYF

d_gene: NA
v_gene: TRBV5-4
j_gene: TRBJ1-5
abundance: NA
CDR3aa: CASSQTTGNSNQPQHF

d_gene: TRBD1
v_gene: TRBV19
j_gene: TRBJ1-1
abundance: NA
CDR3aa: CASSIDLGQGELNTEAFF

d_gene: TRBD1
v_gene: TRBV6-4
j_gene: TRBJ2-2
abundance: NA
CDR3aa: CASSEGTGASGELFF

d_gene: TRBD1
v_gene: TRBV18
j_gene: TRBJ2-5
abundance: NA
CDR3aa: CASSRTGDGTQYF

d_gene: NA
v_gene: TRBV7-3
j_gene: TRBJ1-3
abundance: once
CDR3aa: CASSSLSGGGNTIYF

d_gene: TRBD1
v_gene: TRBV7-9
j_gene: TRBJ2-7
abundance: NA
CDR3aa: CASSSRPGQDYEQYF

d_gene: NA
v_gene: TRBV28
j_gene: TRBJ1-6
abundance: NA
CDR3aa: CASSGAGASNNSPLHF

d_gene: NA
v_gene: TRBV2
j_gene: TRBJ1-6
abundance: few
CDR3aa: CASSAGTGNSPLHF

d_gene: NA
v_gene: TRBV6-4
j_gene: TRBJ2-1
abundance: NA
CDR3aa: CASSLTPYNEQFF

d_gene: NA
v_gene: TRBV6-2/TRBV6-3
j_gene: TRBJ1-5
abundance: NA
CDR3aa: CASSYSGRRNQPQHF

d_gene: NA
v_gene: TRBV30
j_gene: TRBJ2-3
abundance: once
CDR3aa: CAWSFGGTDTQYF

d_gene: NA
v_gene: TRBV10-3
j_gene: TRBJ1-1
abundance: NA
CDR3aa: CAISVGGHRLPNTEAFF

d_gene: NA
v_gene: TRBV7-9
j_gene: TRBJ1-4
abundance: NA
CDR3aa: CASSSSGTVDEKLFF

d_gene: NA
v_gene: TRBV5-4
j_gene: TRBJ1-1
abundance: NA
CDR3aa: CASSRRIDPETEAFF

d_gene: NA
v_gene: TRBV30
j_gene: TRBJ1-2
abundance: NA
CDR3aa: CAWSPRGDGYTF

d_gene: NA
v_gene: TRBV3-1/TRBV3-2
j_gene: TRBJ1-2
abundance: NA
CDR3aa: CASSQNPQPTYGYTF

d_gene: NA
v_gene: TRBV28
j_gene: TRBJ1-2
abundance: NA
CDR3aa: CASTTGQHGYTF

d_gene: NA
v_gene: TRBV27
j_gene: TRBJ1-2
abundance: NA
CDR3aa: CASSFSTGRNGYTF

d_gene: TRBD1
v_gene: TRBV5-1
j_gene: TRBJ1-1
abundance: NA
CDR3aa: CASSPDRRGTEAFF

d_gene: TRBD1
v_gene: TRBV7-8
j_gene: TRBJ1-5
abundance: NA
CDR3aa: CASSSGQERWPQHF

d_gene: NA
v_gene: TRBV3-1/TRBV3-2
j_gene: TRBJ1-5
abundance: NA
CDR3aa: CASSQEAGPPVIKPQHF

d_gene: TRBD1
v_gene: TRBV5-1
j_gene: TRBJ1-4
abundance: NA
CDR3aa: CASSPWGQTNEKLFF

d_gene: TRBD2
v_gene: TRBV9
j_gene: TRBJ2-1
abundance: NA
CDR3aa: CASSVGVSGNNEQFF